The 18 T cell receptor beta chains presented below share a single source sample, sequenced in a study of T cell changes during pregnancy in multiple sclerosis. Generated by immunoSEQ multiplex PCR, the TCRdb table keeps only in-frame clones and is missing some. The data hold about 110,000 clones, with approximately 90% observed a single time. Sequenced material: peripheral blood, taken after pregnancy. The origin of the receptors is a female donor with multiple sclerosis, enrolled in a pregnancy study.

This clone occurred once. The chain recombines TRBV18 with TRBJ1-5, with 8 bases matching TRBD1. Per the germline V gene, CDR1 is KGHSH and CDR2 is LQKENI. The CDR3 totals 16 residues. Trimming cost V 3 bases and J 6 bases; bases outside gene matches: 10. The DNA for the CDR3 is TGTGCCAGCTCACCCCCGGACAGGGTGGAGGGTCAGCCCCAGCATTTT. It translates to CASSPPDRVEGQPQHF.

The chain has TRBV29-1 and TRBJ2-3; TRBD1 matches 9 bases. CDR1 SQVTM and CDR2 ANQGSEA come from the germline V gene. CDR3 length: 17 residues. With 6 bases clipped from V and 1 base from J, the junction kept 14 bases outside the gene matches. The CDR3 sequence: CSVRGPGQGRRTDTQYF. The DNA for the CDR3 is TGCAGCGTCCGAGGGCCGGGACAGGGAAGGCGCACAGATACGCAGTATTTT.

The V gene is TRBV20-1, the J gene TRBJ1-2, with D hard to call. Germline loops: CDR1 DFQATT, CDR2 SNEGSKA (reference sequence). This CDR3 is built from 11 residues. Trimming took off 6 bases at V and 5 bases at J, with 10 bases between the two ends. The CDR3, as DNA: TGCAGTGCAGACGGGGTATATGGCTACACCTTC. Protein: CSADGVYGYTF.

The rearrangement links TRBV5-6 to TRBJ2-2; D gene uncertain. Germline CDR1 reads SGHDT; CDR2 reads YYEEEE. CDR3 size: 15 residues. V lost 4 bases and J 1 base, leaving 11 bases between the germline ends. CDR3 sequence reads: CASSPLTENTGELFF. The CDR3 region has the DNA TGTGCCAGCAGCCCGCTGACTGAGAACACCGGGGAGCTGTTTTTT.

CDR3 amino acids: CASSQAFAGAYTDTQYF. Here the CDR3 DNA reads TGTGCCAGCAGCCAAGCCTTTGCAGGGGCGTACACAGATACGCAGTATTTT. V is TRBV14 and J is TRBJ2-3, with a weak D call TRBD1 (6 bases). The CDR3 totals 17 residues. The germline CDR1 and CDR2 sequences are SGHDN and FVKESK. The V gene lost 1 base and the J gene lost 2 bases, with 16 bases spanning the gap.

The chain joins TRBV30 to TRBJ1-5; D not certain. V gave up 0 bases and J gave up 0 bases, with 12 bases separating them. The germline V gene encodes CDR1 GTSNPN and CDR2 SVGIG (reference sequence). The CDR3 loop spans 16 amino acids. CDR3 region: CAWSVQTGNSNQPQHF. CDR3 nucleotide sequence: TGTGCCTGGAGTGTACAGACGGGGAATAGCAATCAGCCCCAGCATTTT.

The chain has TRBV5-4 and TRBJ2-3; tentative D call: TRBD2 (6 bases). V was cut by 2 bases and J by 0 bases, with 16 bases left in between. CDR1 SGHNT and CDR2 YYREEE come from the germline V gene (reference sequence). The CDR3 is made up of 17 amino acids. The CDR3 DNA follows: TGTGCCAGCAGCTTAAGACTAGTGCGAACTAGCACAGATACGCAGTATTTT. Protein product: CASSLRLVRTSTDTQYF.

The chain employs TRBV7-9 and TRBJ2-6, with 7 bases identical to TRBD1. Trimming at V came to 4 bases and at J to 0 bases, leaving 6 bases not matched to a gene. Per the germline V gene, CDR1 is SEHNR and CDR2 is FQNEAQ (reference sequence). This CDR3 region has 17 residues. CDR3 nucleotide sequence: TGTGCCAGCAGCTCCACAGGGGCCGGCTCTGGGGCCAACGTCCTGACTTTC. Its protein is CASSSTGAGSGANVLTF.

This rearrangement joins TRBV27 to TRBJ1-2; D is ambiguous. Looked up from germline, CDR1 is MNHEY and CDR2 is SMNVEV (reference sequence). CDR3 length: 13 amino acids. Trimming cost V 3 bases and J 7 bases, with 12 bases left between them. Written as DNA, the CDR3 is TGTGCCAGCAGTTTCACGGGGTTTTCTGGCTACACCTTC. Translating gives CASSFTGFSGYTF.

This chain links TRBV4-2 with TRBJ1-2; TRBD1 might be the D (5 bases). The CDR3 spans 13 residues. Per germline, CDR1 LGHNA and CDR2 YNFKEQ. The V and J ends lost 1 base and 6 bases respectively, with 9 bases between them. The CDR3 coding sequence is TGTGCCAGCAGCCAAGTAACAGGAGATGGCTACACCTTC. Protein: CASSQVTGDGYTF.

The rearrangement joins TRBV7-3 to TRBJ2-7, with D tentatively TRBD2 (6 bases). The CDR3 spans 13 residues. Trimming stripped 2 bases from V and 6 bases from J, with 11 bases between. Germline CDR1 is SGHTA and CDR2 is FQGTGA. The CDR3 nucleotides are TGTGCCAGCAGCTTATCGGGGGTAGGCGAGCAGTACTTC. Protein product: CASSLSGVGEQYF.

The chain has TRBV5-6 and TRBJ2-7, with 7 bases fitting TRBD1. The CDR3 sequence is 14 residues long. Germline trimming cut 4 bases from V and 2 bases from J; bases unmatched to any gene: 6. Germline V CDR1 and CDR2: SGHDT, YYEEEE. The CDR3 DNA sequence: TGTGCCAGCAGCACGACAGGGACGGCCTACGAGCAGTACTTC. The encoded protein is CASSTTGTAYEQYF. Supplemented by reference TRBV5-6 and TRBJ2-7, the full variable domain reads DAGVTQSPTHLIKTRGQQVTLRCSPKSGHDTVSWYQQALGQGPQFIFQYYEEEERQRGNFPDRFSGHQFPNYSSELNVNALLLGDSALYLCASSTTGTAYEQYFGPGTRLTVT.

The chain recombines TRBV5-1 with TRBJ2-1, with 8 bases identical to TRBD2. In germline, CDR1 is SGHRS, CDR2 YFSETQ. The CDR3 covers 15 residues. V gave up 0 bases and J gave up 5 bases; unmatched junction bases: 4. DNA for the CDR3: TGCGCCAGCAGCTTGGGAGTAGCGGGGCACAATGAGCAGTTCTTC. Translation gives CASSLGVAGHNEQFF.

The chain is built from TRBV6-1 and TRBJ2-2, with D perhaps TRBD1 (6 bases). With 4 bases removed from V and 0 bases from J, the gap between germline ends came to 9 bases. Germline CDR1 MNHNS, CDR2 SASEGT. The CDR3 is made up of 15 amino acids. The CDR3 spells CASSATGANTGELFF. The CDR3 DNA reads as TGTGCCAGCAGTGCGACAGGAGCGAACACCGGGGAGCTGTTTTTT.

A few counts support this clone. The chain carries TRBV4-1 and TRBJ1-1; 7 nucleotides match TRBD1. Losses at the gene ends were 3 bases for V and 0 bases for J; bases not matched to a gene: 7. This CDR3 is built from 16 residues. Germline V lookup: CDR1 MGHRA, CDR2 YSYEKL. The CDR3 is CASSHTRQGMNTEAFF. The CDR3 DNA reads TGCGCCAGCAGCCACACTAGACAGGGAATGAACACTGAAGCTTTCTTT.

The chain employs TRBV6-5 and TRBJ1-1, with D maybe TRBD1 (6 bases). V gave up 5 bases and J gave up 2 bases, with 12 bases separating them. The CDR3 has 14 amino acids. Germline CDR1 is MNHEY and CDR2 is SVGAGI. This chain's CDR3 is CASSPSQGNTEAFF. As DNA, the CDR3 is TGTGCCAGCAGTCCTTCACAGGGTAACACTGAAGCTTTCTTT.

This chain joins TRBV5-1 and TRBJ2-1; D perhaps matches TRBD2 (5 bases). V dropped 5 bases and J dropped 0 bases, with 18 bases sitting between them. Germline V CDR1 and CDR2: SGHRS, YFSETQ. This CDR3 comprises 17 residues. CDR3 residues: CASRLGLSSSSYNEQFF. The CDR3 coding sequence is TGCGCCAGCAGGCTCGGACTTTCTTCGAGCTCCTACAATGAGCAGTTCTTC.

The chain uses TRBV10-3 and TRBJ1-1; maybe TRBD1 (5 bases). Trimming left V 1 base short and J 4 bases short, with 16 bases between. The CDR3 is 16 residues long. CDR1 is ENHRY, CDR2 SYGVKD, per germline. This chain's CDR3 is CAISEFSGTTGTEAFF. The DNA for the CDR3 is TGTGCCATCAGTGAGTTCTCCGGGACTACAGGCACTGAAGCTTTCTTT.